This entry is about one T cell receptor beta chain. The antigen is undetermined. The sample belongs to a study of T cell repertoires in cytomegalovirus infection. The wider study: Shared public TCR beta signatures pointed to both CMV infection and a matching HLA type. Findings of the study overall: HLA-C-restricted, CMV-specific TCR beta clonotypes were dominant ex vivo.

Germline V lookup: CDR1 SQVTM, CDR2 ANQGSEA. The trim removed 3 bases at V and 6 bases at J, leaving 18 bases unmatched. This CDR3 is built from 17 residues. TCRdb itself ran the reads through MiXCR, one entry per CDR3 protein. In the table there are more than 400,000 distinct CDR3 sequences, around 27% of which are singletons. The sequenced material came from PBMCs. The clonotype originates from a human donor in good health (CMV status not recorded). Some clones in this sample may be carry-over from other donors' samples. The chain carries TRBV29-1 and TRBJ2-5, with 8 bases lining up with TRBD2. The CDR3 spells CSVDYSGLTAGGKTQYF. The CDR3 DNA sequence: TGCAGCGTTGACTACTCGGGACTCACCGCGGGGGGTAAGACCCAGTACTTC.